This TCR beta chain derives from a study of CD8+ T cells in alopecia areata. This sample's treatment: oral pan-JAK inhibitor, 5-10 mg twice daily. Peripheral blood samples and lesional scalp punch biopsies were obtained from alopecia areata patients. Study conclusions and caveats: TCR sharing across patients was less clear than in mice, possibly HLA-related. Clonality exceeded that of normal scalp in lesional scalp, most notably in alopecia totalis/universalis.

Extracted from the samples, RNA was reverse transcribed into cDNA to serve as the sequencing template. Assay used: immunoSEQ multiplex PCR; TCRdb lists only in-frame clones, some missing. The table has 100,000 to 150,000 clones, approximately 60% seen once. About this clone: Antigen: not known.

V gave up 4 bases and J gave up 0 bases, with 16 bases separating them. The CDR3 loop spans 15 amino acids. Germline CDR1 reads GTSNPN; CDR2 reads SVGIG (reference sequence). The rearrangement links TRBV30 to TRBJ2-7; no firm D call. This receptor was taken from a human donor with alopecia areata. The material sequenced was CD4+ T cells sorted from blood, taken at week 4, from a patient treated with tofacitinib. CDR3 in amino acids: CAWTREPLSSYEQYF. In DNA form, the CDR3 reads TGTGCCTGGACCCGAGAGCCCCTAAGCTCCTACGAGCAGTACTTC. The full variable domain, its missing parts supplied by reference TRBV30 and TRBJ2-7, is SQTIHQWPATLVQPVGSPLSLECTVEGTSNPNLYWYRQAAGRGLQLLFYSVGIGQISSEVPQNLSASRPQDRQFILSSKKLLLSDSGFYLCAWTREPLSSYEQYFGPGTRLTVT.